One and the same sample provided the 10 T cell receptor beta chains below, sequenced in a study of blood T cell repertoires in COVID-19. Sequenced by immunoSEQ multiplex PCR; TCRdb stores in-frame clones only, minus some. The top ten hold around 1.5% of the sample, which has approximately 300,000 clones, about 83% seen once. Material: peripheral blood. These receptors all stem from a woman aged 50 to 60 with acute or convalescent COVID-19.

V and J are TRBV24-1 and TRBJ2-3; TRBD1 is a possible D gene (6 bases). The V and J ends lost 4 bases and 3 bases respectively, with 10 bases between them. Germline CDR1 reads KGHDR; CDR2 reads SFDVKD. The CDR3 totals 14 residues. CDR3 bases: TGTGCCACCAGTGAGGAACAGGGAACAGATACGCAGTATTTT. Amino acids: CATSEEQGTDTQYF.

The rearrangement joins TRBV9 to TRBJ2-7; 10 positions agree with TRBD2. V lost 4 bases to trimming and J lost 0 bases; unmatched junction nucleotides: 4. Germline loops: CDR1 SGDLS, CDR2 YYNGEE. The CDR3 consists of 15 residues. The CDR3 spells CASSLSGRPSYEQYF. The DNA for the CDR3 is TGTGCCAGCAGCCTTAGCGGGAGGCCCTCCTACGAGCAGTACTTC.

The chain carries TRBV6-2 or TRBV6-3 and TRBJ1-5, with D tentatively TRBD1 (5 bases). V lost 2 bases to trimming and J lost 6 bases, with 11 bases between them. The CDR3 spans 14 residues. Germline V gene lookup returns CDR1 MNHEY and CDR2 SVGEGT. Written as DNA, the CDR3 is TGTGCCAGCAGTTACCAGGGTGCTGGTCAGCCCCAGCATTTT. It codes for CASSYQGAGQPQHF.

V usage is TRBV11-3 and J usage is TRBJ2-3; D is possibly TRBD2 (5 bases). V was shortened by 3 bases and J by 0 bases, with 7 bases between the two germline ends. Germline V CDR1 and CDR2: SGHNT, YENEEA. The CDR3 is 14 residues long. The CDR3 reads CASSLSGSTDTQYF. The CDR3 coding sequence is TGTGCCAGCAGCTTGTCGGGAAGCACAGATACGCAGTATTTT. The full variable domain, in which reference TRBV11-3 and TRBJ2-3 provide the parts outside the CDR3, is EAGVVQSPRYKIIEKKQPVAFWCNPISGHNTLYWYLQNLGQGPELLIRYENEEAVDDSQLPKDRFSAERLKGVDSTLKIQPAELGDSAVYLCASSLSGSTDTQYFGPGTRLTVL.

The chain links TRBV28 to TRBJ2-1; weak D call: TRBD1 (5 bases). V lost 6 bases and J 3 bases, leaving 15 bases between the germline ends. CDR3 length equals 15 residues. The germline V gene encodes CDR1 MDHEN and CDR2 SYDVKM. CDR3 protein: CASRIWGPNYNEQFF. CDR3 coding DNA: TGTGCCAGCAGAATATGGGGCCCCAACTACAATGAGCAGTTCTTC.

The rearrangement links TRBV27 to TRBJ2-3, with D possibly being TRBD1 (7 bases). Germline V gives CDR1 MNHEY, CDR2 SMNVEV (reference sequence). V lost 4 bases and J lost 5, with 19 bases in between. The CDR3 extends over 16 amino acids. CDR3 nucleotide sequence: TGTGCCAGCAGTTCCAAGGGGGCTAGCGTGGGAGATACGCAGTATTTT. Its protein is CASSSKGASVGDTQYF.

The chain joins TRBV30 to TRBJ2-7; maybe TRBD1 (5 bases). Trimming pared 1 base from V and 0 bases from J, leaving 13 bases between. CDR3 size: 15 residues. CDR1 GTSNPN and CDR2 SVGIG come from the germline V gene (reference sequence). CDR3 region: CAWSGQTQSSYEQYF. The CDR3 bases are TGTGCCTGGAGTGGACAGACTCAGAGCTCCTACGAGCAGTACTTC.

The chain recombines TRBV5-1 with TRBJ2-1; 9 bases are shared with TRBD2. Germline V gene sequence: CDR1 SGHRS, CDR2 YFSETQ. This CDR3 comprises 17 residues. J gave up 2 bases and V 3 bases, and 9 bases lay outside the gene matches. In nucleotides, the CDR3 is TGCGCCAGCAGCTCCGCAGCCTCTAGCGGGACCTACAATGAGCAGTTCTTC. Amino acids: CASSSAASSGTYNEQFF. The complete variable domain, with remaining parts taken from reference TRBV5-1 and TRBJ2-1, reads KAGVTQTPRYLIKTRGQQVTLSCSPISGHRSVSWYQQTPGQGLQFLFEYFSETQRNKGNFPGRFSGRQFSNSRSEMNVSTLELGDSALYLCASSSAASSGTYNEQFFGPGTRLTVL.

The chain employs TRBV28 and TRBJ1-2; D unclear. There are 14 residues in the CDR3. Trimming pared 2 bases from V and 5 bases from J, leaving 12 bases between. Germline lookup yields CDR1 MDHEN and CDR2 SYDVKM. This CDR3 reads CASSLMGVAYGYTF. The CDR3, as DNA: TGTGCCAGCAGTTTAATGGGAGTCGCATATGGCTACACCTTC.

CDR3 in amino acids: CSARENYGYTF. CDR3 bases: TGCAGTGCCAGGGAAAACTATGGCTACACCTTC. The rearrangement links TRBV20-1 to TRBJ1-2; perhaps TRBD1 as D (5 bases). Looked up from germline, CDR1 is DFQATT and CDR2 is SNEGSKA (reference sequence). The CDR3 has 11 residues. V lost 6 bases and J 2 bases, leaving 7 bases between the germline ends.